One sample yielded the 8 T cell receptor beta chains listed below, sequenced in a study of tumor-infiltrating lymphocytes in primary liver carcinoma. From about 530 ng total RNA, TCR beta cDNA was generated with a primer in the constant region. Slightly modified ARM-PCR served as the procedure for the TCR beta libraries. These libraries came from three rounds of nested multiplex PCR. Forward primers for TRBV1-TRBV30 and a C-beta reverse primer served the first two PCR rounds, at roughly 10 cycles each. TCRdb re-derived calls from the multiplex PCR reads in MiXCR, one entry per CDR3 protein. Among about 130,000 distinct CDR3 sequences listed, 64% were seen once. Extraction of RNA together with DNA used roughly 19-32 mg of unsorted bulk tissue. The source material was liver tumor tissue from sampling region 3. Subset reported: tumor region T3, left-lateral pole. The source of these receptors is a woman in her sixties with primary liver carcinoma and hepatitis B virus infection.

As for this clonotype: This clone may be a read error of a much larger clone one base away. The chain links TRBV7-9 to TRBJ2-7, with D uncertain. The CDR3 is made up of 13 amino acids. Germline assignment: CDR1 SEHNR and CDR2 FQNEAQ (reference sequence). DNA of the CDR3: TGTGCCAGCAGCGGAGCCTCCGTCTACGAGCAGCACTTC. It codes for CASSGASVYEQHF.

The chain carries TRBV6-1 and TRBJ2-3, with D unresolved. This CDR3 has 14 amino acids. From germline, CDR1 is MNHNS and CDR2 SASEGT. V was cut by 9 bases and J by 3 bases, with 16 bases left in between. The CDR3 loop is CARSYGGPTDTQYF. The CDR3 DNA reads TGTGCCAGGAGTTATGGTGGCCCTACAGATACGCAGTATTTT.

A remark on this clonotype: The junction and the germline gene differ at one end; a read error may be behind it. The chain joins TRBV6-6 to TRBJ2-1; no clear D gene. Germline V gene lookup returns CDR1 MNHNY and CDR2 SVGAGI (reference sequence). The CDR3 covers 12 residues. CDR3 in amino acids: CASSLTYIEQFF. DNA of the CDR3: TGTGCCAGCAGTCTGACCTACATTGAGCAGTTCTTC.

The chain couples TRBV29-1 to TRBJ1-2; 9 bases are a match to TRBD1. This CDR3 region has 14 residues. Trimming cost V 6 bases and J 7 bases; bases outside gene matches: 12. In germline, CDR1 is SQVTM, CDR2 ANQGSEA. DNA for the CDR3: TGCAGCGTCCCCCCCGGGGACAGGGTGGCTGGCTACACCTTC. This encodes CSVPPGDRVAGYTF.

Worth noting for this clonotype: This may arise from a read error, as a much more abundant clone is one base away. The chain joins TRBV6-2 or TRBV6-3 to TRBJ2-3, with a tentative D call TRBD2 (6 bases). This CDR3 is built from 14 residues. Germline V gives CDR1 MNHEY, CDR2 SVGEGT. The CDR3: CASNYSEGPDTQYF. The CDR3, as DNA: TGTGCCAGCAATTACTCGGAGGGCCCAGATACGCAGTATTTT.

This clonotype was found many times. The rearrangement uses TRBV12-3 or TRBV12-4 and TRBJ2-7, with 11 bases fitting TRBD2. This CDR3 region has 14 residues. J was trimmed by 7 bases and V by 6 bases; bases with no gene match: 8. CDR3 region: CASSMTSGKGEQYF. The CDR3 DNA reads TGTGCCAGCAGCATGACTAGCGGGAAGGGAGAGCAGTACTTC.

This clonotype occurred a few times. The CDR3 region is CSVRPAGYQETQYF. The CDR3, as DNA: TGCAGTGTCAGGCCAGCGGGGTACCAAGAGACCCAGTACTTC. This chain connects TRBV20-1 to TRBJ2-5, with 7 bases lining up with TRBD2. The germline gives CDR1 DFQATT, CDR2 SNEGSKA (reference sequence). With 7 bases clipped from V and 0 bases from J, the junction kept 8 bases outside the gene matches. The CDR3 has 14 amino acids.

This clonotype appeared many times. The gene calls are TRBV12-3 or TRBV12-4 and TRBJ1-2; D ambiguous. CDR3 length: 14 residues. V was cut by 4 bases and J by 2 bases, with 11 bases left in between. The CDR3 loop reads CASSSSPGNYGYTF. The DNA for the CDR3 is TGTGCCAGCAGTTCCTCCCCCGGAAACTATGGCTACACCTTC.